Shown below are 30 T cell receptor beta chains from a single sample sequenced in a study of T cell responses to AZD1222 COVID-19 vaccine. Here immunoSEQ multiplex PCR was the method, and the copy in TCRdb shows in-frame clones only, minus some. The sample shows some 130,000 clones, 70% to 90% of them seen only once. Specimen: peripheral blood, collected 28 days after the second AZD1222 dose. These receptors all stem from an adult who received the AZD1222 COVID-19 vaccine.

The genes are TRBV4-3 and TRBJ1-3, with D unclear. Per germline, CDR1 LGHNA and CDR2 YSLEER. The CDR3 is made up of 17 amino acids. Trimming pared 1 base from V and 5 bases from J, leaving 18 bases between. CDR3 coding DNA: TGCGCCAGCAGCCAAGCTCTGGGAATCCCTTTCCGAAACACCATATATTTT. This translates into CASSQALGIPFRNTIYF.

The rearrangement links TRBV5-4 to TRBJ1-1; D might be TRBD1 (5 bases). Germline lookup yields CDR1 SGHNT and CDR2 YYREEE (reference sequence). The germline V and J ends were trimmed by 4 bases and 0 bases, with 19 bases remaining between them. CDR3 length: 17 residues. The CDR3 loop reads CASSPSGGRLLNTEAFF. In DNA, the CDR3 is TGTGCCAGCAGCCCCTCGGGGGGAAGGCTGCTGAACACTGAAGCTTTCTTT.

The chain uses TRBV6-2 or TRBV6-3 and TRBJ1-4; the D is unclear. CDR3 length: 15 amino acids. The V gene's germline CDR1 is MNHEY and CDR2 SVGEGT. Deletions cut 2 bases from V and 0 bases from J, with 7 bases between. The CDR3 coding sequence is TGTGCCAGCAGTTACGGCGGAGCAACTAATGAAAAACTGTTTTTT. Translation: CASSYGGATNEKLFF.

The chain is built from TRBV11-3 and TRBJ2-3; D unclear. CDR1 and CDR2 from the germline V gene are SGHNT and YENEEA. V was pared by 3 bases and J by 2 bases, with 15 bases between. The CDR3 consists of 16 residues. CDR3 in DNA: TGTGCCAGCAGCTTGGGATTGCGCGCAAACACAGATACGCAGTATTTT. This gives the protein CASSLGLRANTDTQYF.

DNA for the CDR3: TGTGCCAGCAGTTTAGGGACAGGGCGGTTTTCACCCCTCCACTTT. Residues: CASSLGTGRFSPLHF. This chain uses TRBV27 with TRBJ1-6; TRBD1 matches 9 bases. The CDR3 contains 15 residues. Trimming at V came to 2 bases and at J to 9 bases, leaving 5 bases not matched to a gene. Germline assignment: CDR1 MNHEY and CDR2 SMNVEV (reference sequence).

V and J are TRBV7-2 and TRBJ2-1; maybe TRBD1 (5 bases). Germline assignment: CDR1 SGHTA and CDR2 FQGNSA. CDR3 length: 13 residues. V dropped 5 bases and J dropped 9 bases, with 14 bases sitting between them. CDR3 loop: CASSPKGYGEQFF. CDR3 sequence (DNA): TGTGCCAGCAGCCCTAAGGGGTACGGTGAGCAGTTCTTC. The variable domain in full, with the rest retrieved from reference TRBV7-2 and TRBJ2-1, is GAGVSQSPSNKVTEKGKDVELRCDPISGHTALYWYRQSLGQGLEFLIYFQGNSAPDKSGLPSDRFSAERTGGSVSTLTIQRTQQEDSAVYLCASSPKGYGEQFFGPGTRLTVL.

The chain employs TRBV6-5 and TRBJ2-7; 8 bases fit TRBD2. The V gene end was trimmed by 7 bases and the J gene end by 4 bases; junction bases not matched to a gene: 12. The CDR3 is 15 residues long. In germline, CDR1 is MNHEY, CDR2 SVGAGI. CDR3 amino acids: CASKREGRGLYEQYF. CDR3 DNA sequence: TGTGCCAGCAAACGGGAGGGCCGGGGTTTGTACGAGCAGTACTTC.

The V and J genes are TRBV3-1 (or the pseudogene TRBV3-2) and TRBJ2-7; 12 bases align to TRBD2. The V gene's germline CDR1 is LGHDT and CDR2 YNNKEL (reference sequence). The CDR3 runs 19 residues. V lost 2 bases to trimming and J lost 1 base; unmatched junction nucleotides: 12. The CDR3 reads CASSQNPGLAGGISYEQYF. DNA of the CDR3: TGTGCCAGCAGCCAAAACCCGGGACTAGCGGGTGGGATTTCCTACGAGCAGTACTTC.

The chain is built from TRBV4-2 and TRBJ2-1; 9 bases are shared with TRBD2. The CDR3 length is 17 residues. In germline, CDR1 is LGHNA, CDR2 YNFKEQ. Unmatched junction bases numbered 7, after V lost 1 base and J lost 3 bases. The CDR3 protein is CASSQGRGAGGYNEQFF. The CDR3 coding sequence is TGTGCCAGCAGCCAAGGTCGGGGAGCGGGGGGCTACAATGAGCAGTTCTTC.

V usage is TRBV6-5 and J usage is TRBJ2-3; 7 bases align to TRBD2. J gave up 0 bases and V 4 bases, and 1 base lay outside the gene matches. This CDR3 has 14 amino acids. Germline assignment: CDR1 MNHEY and CDR2 SVGAGI. CDR3 loop: CASSWRESTDTQYF. DNA of the CDR3: TGTGCCAGCAGTTGGCGGGAGAGCACAGATACGCAGTATTTT.

The chain joins TRBV5-1 to TRBJ2-4; D possibly corresponds to TRBD1 (5 bases). This CDR3 has 13 amino acids. The germline V gene has CDR1 SGHRS and CDR2 YFSETQ. With 0 bases removed from V and 6 bases from J, the gap between germline ends came to 7 bases. The CDR3 sequence: CASSLGQLNIQYF. CDR3 DNA sequence: TGCGCCAGCAGCTTGGGACAGTTAAACATTCAGTACTTC.

The chain uses TRBV13 and TRBJ2-7; the D gene is possibly TRBD1 (6 bases). V was shortened by 5 bases and J by 0 bases, with 11 bases between the two germline ends. Looked up from germline, CDR1 is PRHDT and CDR2 is FYEKMQ (reference sequence). CDR3 size: 14 residues. The CDR3 region has the DNA TGTGCCAGCAGCAAATGGACAGACTCCTACGAGCAGTACTTC. This encodes CASSKWTDSYEQYF.

The V gene is TRBV6-5, the J gene TRBJ1-1; D gene ambiguous. Germline V CDR1 and CDR2: MNHEY, SVGAGI. Trimming left V 5 bases short and J 5 bases short, with 15 bases between. This CDR3 comprises 14 residues. In DNA, the CDR3 is TGTGCCAGCAGTCAGACGGACGGTATGACTGAAGCTTTCTTT. Amino acids: CASSQTDGMTEAFF.

V usage is TRBV7-9 and J usage is TRBJ1-1; D perhaps matches TRBD1 (6 bases). The germline V gene has CDR1 SEHNR and CDR2 FQNEAQ (reference sequence). The CDR3 is made up of 15 amino acids. V was shortened by 5 bases and J by 0 bases, with 13 bases between the two germline ends. Here the CDR3 reads CASSAGQRMNTEAFF. The CDR3 coding sequence is TGTGCCAGCAGCGCGGGACAACGCATGAACACTGAAGCTTTCTTT.

The rearrangement joins TRBV27 to TRBJ2-2, with D tentatively TRBD1 (6 bases). Germline V lookup: CDR1 MNHEY, CDR2 SMNVEV (reference sequence). Trimming stripped 5 bases from V and 0 bases from J, with 10 bases between. The CDR3 totals 15 residues. CDR3 residues: CASSPGTTNTGELFF. CDR3 bases: TGTGCCAGCAGTCCCGGGACAACGAACACCGGGGAGCTGTTTTTT.

The CDR3 DNA reads as TGCGCCAGCAGCCTCAACCCCGGGGGGACCTACAATGAGCAGTTCTTC. Residues: CASSLNPGGTYNEQFF. This sequence joins TRBV5-1 and TRBJ2-1; 7 bases agree with TRBD2. The V and J ends lost 4 bases and 2 bases, in that order; junction bases with no gene match: 9. CDR3 length: 16 amino acids. Germline V lookup: CDR1 SGHRS, CDR2 YFSETQ. The entire variable domain, with the rest obtained from reference TRBV5-1 and TRBJ2-1, is as follows: KAGVTQTPRYLIKTRGQQVTLSCSPISGHRSVSWYQQTPGQGLQFLFEYFSETQRNKGNFPGRFSGRQFSNSRSEMNVSTLELGDSALYLCASSLNPGGTYNEQFFGPGTRLTVL.

The count of this clone is one. The rearrangement uses TRBV15 and TRBJ1-1, with TRBD1 matching 8 bases. The J segment lost 5 bases and the V segment lost 4 bases, leaving 3 bases of the junction unmatched. Germline V gene data show CDR1 as LNHNV and CDR2 as YYDKDF (reference sequence). CDR3 length: 13 residues. CDR3 sequence: CATSTGGRTEAFF. CDR3 nucleotide sequence: TGTGCCACCAGCACAGGGGGCCGGACTGAAGCTTTCTTT.

This clone was observed once. The chain recombines TRBV7-6 with TRBJ1-2; TRBD1 agrees at 11 bases. Looked up from germline, CDR1 is SGHVS and CDR2 is FNYEAQ. The CDR3 sequence is 15 residues long. The trim removed 5 bases at V and 4 bases at J, leaving 6 bases unmatched. CDR3 in DNA: TGTGCCAGCAGCCCGACCGGGACAGGGGGCTATGGCTACACCTTC. The encoded protein is CASSPTGTGGYGYTF.

This chain joins TRBV27 and TRBJ2-3; D gene uncertain. The CDR3 runs 12 residues. Germline V lookup: CDR1 MNHEY, CDR2 SMNVEV (reference sequence). Trimming removed 3 bases at V and 11 bases at J, with 12 bases between. DNA of the CDR3: TGTGCCAGCAGTTTTGATAGCCAATGGCAGTATTTT. As protein: CASSFDSQWQYF.

The chain is built from TRBV29-1 and TRBJ2-3; D assignment may be TRBD1 or TRBD2 (5 bases each). The CDR3 has 13 residues. Trimming removed 7 bases from V and 2 bases from J, with 13 bases in between. The V gene's germline CDR1 is SQVTM and CDR2 ANQGSEA. The CDR3 DNA follows: TGCAGCGCCCGATGGGGGTACACAGATACGCAGTATTTT. Its protein is CSARWGYTDTQYF.

This chain links TRBV5-1 with TRBJ2-7, with 10 bases identical to TRBD2. This CDR3 is 14 amino acids long. Looked up from germline, CDR1 is SGHRS and CDR2 is YFSETQ. The junction had 3 bases not matched to a gene; V was cut back by 0 bases and J by 6 bases. DNA of the CDR3: TGCGCCAGCAGCTTGGTCCCTAGCGGGAGCGAGCAGTACTTC. Translation gives CASSLVPSGSEQYF.

V gene TRBV4-1 combines with J gene TRBJ2-7; the match to TRBD1 covers 7 bases. The CDR3 contains 15 residues. J gave up 4 bases and V 1 base, and 7 bases lay outside the gene matches. Looked up from germline, CDR1 is MGHRA and CDR2 is YSYEKL. The CDR3 DNA reads TGCGCCAGCAGCCAAGGAGGGGGCACGGGGTACGAGCAGTACTTC. Translation: CASSQGGGTGYEQYF.

The chain has TRBV10-3 and TRBJ2-5; 7 nucleotides match TRBD1. The junction had 2 bases not matched to a gene; V was cut back by 10 bases and J by 0 bases. Looked up from germline, CDR1 is ENHRY and CDR2 is SYGVKD. The CDR3 runs to 12 residues. DNA of the CDR3: TGTGCCACCAGGGGGTACCAAGAGACCCAGTACTTC. This sequence encodes CATRGYQETQYF.

V usage is TRBV4-1 and J usage is TRBJ2-5, with a possible D match to TRBD1 (6 bases). This CDR3 is 14 amino acids long. Germline CDR1 and CDR2: MGHRA and YSYEKL. Trimming removed 4 bases from V and 5 bases from J, with 14 bases in between. The CDR3 is CASSRWQGSETQYF. CDR3 nucleotides: TGCGCCAGCAGCCGCTGGCAGGGGTCGGAGACCCAGTACTTC.

The genes are TRBV4-3 and TRBJ1-5; D gene unclear. Trimming took 0 bases from V and 0 from J, leaving 18 bases between them. The CDR3 length is 19 residues. CDR1 is LGHNA, CDR2 YSLEER, per germline. Here the CDR3 DNA reads TGCGCCAGCAGCCAAGACTACCTGTACGGAGCCGGTAGCAATCAGCCCCAGCATTTT. Protein product: CASSQDYLYGAGSNQPQHF.

The rearrangement uses TRBV9 and TRBJ2-3; possible D gene TRBD1, 6 bases. The V end lost 3 bases, the J end lost 2 bases, and 16 bases lay between the germline ends. Germline CDR1 is SGDLS and CDR2 is YYNGEE. This CDR3 is 16 amino acids long. This chain's CDR3 is CASSERGGHTTDTQYF. The CDR3 DNA follows: TGTGCCAGCAGCGAGCGTGGGGGACACACCACAGATACGCAGTATTTT.

The genes are TRBV3-1 (or the pseudogene TRBV3-2) and TRBJ1-6, with D unclear. The CDR3 contains 14 residues. Germline lookup yields CDR1 LGHDT and CDR2 YNNKEL (reference sequence). V lost 1 base and J lost 5, with 6 bases in between. The CDR3 spells CASSQGGNNSPLHF. The DNA of the CDR3 is TGTGCCAGCAGCCAAGGAGGGAATAATTCACCCCTCCACTTT.

This chain uses TRBV28 with TRBJ2-7, with a tentative D call TRBD2 (5 bases). The V gene's germline CDR1 is MDHEN and CDR2 SYDVKM. The CDR3 sequence is 15 residues long. Trimming took off 6 bases at V and 5 bases at J, with 20 bases between the two ends. In nucleotides, the CDR3 is TGTGCCAGCAGCCGAACCGGACCCCCGGAGGACGAGCAGTACTTC. The encoded protein is CASSRTGPPEDEQYF.

This chain joins TRBV5-1 and TRBJ1-6; no reliable D call. CDR1 is SGHRS and CDR2 is YFSETQ in the germline V gene. The CDR3 length is 15 residues. Deletions cut 4 bases from V and 0 bases from J, with 8 bases between. For the CDR3, the DNA is TGCGCCAGCAGCCGCGAAAGCTCCTATAATTCACCCCTCCACTTT. It codes for CASSRESSYNSPLHF.

This chain links TRBV3-1 (or the pseudogene TRBV3-2) with TRBJ2-2; D is undetermined. The V end was cut by 1 base, the J end by 7 bases, with 4 bases between. The CDR3 is 12 amino acids. Germline V gives CDR1 LGHDT, CDR2 YNNKEL (reference sequence). The DNA of the CDR3 is TGTGCCAGCAGCCAAGGGGTCGGGGAGCTGTTTTTT. This sequence encodes CASSQGVGELFF.